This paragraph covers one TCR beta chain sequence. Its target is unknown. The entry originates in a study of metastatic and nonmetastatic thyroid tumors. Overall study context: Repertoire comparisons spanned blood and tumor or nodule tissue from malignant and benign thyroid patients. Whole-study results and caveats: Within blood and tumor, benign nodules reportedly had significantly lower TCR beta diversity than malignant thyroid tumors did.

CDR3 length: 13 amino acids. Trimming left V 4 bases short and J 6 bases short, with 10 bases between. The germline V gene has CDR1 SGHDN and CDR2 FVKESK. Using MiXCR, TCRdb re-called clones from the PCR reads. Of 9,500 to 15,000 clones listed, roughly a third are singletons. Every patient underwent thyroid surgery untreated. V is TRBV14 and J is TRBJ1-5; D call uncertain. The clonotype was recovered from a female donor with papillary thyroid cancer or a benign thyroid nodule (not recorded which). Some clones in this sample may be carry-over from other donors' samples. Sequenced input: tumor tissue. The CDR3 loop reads CASSRGSGQPQHF. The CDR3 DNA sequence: TGTGCCAGCAGCCGTGGATCCGGTCAGCCCCAGCATTTT.